The text below deals with one T cell receptor (beta chain). As yet, its antigen is unknown. TCRdb's table, derived via immunoSEQ multiplex PCR, lists solely in-frame clones and lacks some. The sample consists of around 140,000 clones, about nine tenths of them appearing once. This record belongs to a study of radiation and T cells in renal cell carcinoma. Whole-study context: Nephrectomy followed 15 Gy stereotactic body radiation by 4 weeks. General study points: Without pretreatment biopsies, baseline tumor clonotype presence was undetermined.

Sample time point: baseline pretreatment blood. As to treatment: 15 Gy SBRT to primary tumor, nephrectomy 4 weeks later. Blood was sampled at baseline, 2 weeks and 4 weeks after SBRT. The CDR3 has 13 residues. Germline V gene data show CDR1 as GTSNPN and CDR2 as SVGIG (reference sequence). The ends were cut back, 5 bases at V and 3 bases at J, with 12 bases in the middle. This clonotype was sampled from a woman in her seventies with renal cell carcinoma. The chain carries TRBV30 and TRBJ2-3; possible D gene TRBD1, 5 bases. This material consisted of blood, taken from a patient whose treatment included radiotherapy and nephrectomy. The CDR3 nucleotides read TGTGCCTGGTCCAGGGAAGGGACAGATACGCAGTATTTT. This codes for CAWSREGTDTQYF. Full variable domain (missing parts from reference TRBV30 and TRBJ2-3): SQTIHQWPATLVQPVGSPLSLECTVEGTSNPNLYWYRQAAGRGLQLLFYSVGIGQISSEVPQNLSASRPQDRQFILSSKKLLLSDSGFYLCAWSREGTDTQYFGPGTRLTVL.